These 21 T cell receptor beta chains share one sample of origin, sequenced in a study of cytomegalovirus exposure and HLA in healthy donors. The study ran its PCR with 60 Vbeta and 13 Jbeta primers. TCRdb's table, derived via immunoSEQ multiplex PCR, lists solely in-frame clones and lacks some. This sample yields approximately 74,000 clones, of which approximately 81% are seen a single time; around 3.2% belongs to the top ten. The sample taken for sequencing was PBMCs. These receptors all come from a woman in her 30s in good health and CMV-seronegative.

The CDR3 spells CASSEVTGGTYEQYF. The CDR3 DNA is TGTGCCAGCAGTGAAGTCACAGGGGGCACTTACGAGCAGTACTTC. The chain recombines TRBV6-1 with TRBJ2-7; 9 positions match TRBD1. Trimming removed 1 base from V and 4 bases from J; junction bases left unmatched: 5. Per the germline V gene, CDR1 is MNHNS and CDR2 is SASEGT. There are 15 residues in the CDR3.

V gene TRBV10-3 combines with J gene TRBJ2-7; 10 bases agree with TRBD1. Trimming cost V 7 bases and J 6 bases; bases outside gene matches: 3. Germline V gene lookup returns CDR1 ENHRY and CDR2 SYGVKD. CDR3 length equals 12 residues. The CDR3 reads CAITGTGAEQYF. In nucleotides, the CDR3 is TGTGCCATCACCGGGACAGGGGCCGAGCAGTACTTC.

The V and J genes are TRBV5-4 and TRBJ1-1; D is undetermined. The CDR3 totals 15 residues. Germline values: CDR1 SGHNT, CDR2 YYREEE (reference sequence). Deletions cut 0 bases from V and 3 bases from J, with 12 bases between. The CDR3 loop is CASSLESVGDTEAFF. The CDR3 DNA follows: TGTGCCAGCAGCTTGGAAAGCGTAGGTGACACTGAAGCTTTCTTT.

V usage is TRBV28 and J usage is TRBJ1-5; 7 positions match TRBD1. The CDR3 has 16 amino acids. The V segment lost 1 base and the J segment 2 bases; nucleotides outside the gene matches: 5. Germline V gene data show CDR1 as MDHEN and CDR2 as SYDVKM. As DNA, the CDR3 is TGTGCCAGCAGTTTATATCTCGGGACAGGCAATCAGCCCCAGCATTTT. It translates to CASSLYLGTGNQPQHF.

The chain uses TRBV27 and TRBJ1-1, with 9 bases fitting TRBD1. The ends lost 5 bases at V and 4 bases at J; junction bases unmatched: 11. Germline loops: CDR1 MNHEY, CDR2 SMNVEV (reference sequence). The CDR3 loop spans 16 amino acids. The CDR3 nucleotides are TGTGCCAGCAGTCCCTTTACAGGGGGCTGGAGCACTGAAGCTTTCTTT. Residues: CASSPFTGGWSTEAFF.

The chain joins TRBV7-6 to TRBJ2-3; D not resolved. The CDR3 spans 17 residues. Per germline, CDR1 SGHVS and CDR2 FNYEAQ. Trimming stripped 1 base from V and 0 bases from J, with 14 bases between. The CDR3 loop is CASSLDAATPSTDTQYF. For the CDR3, the DNA is TGTGCCAGCAGCTTAGATGCCGCCACACCTAGCACAGATACGCAGTATTTT.

The chain combines TRBV14 with TRBJ2-7; 11 bases align to TRBD1. The CDR3 length is 14 residues. CDR1 SGHDN and CDR2 FVKESK come from the germline V gene. V dropped 5 bases and J dropped 5; count of bases not matched to a gene: 5. The DNA of the CDR3 is TGTGCCAGCAGCTCCTGGACAGGGGGCAACGAGCAGTACTTC. Its translation: CASSSWTGGNEQYF.

The genes are TRBV5-4 and TRBJ2-5; TRBD1 agrees at 7 bases. Per the germline V gene, CDR1 is SGHNT and CDR2 is YYREEE (reference sequence). The CDR3 totals 16 residues. V dropped 0 bases and J dropped 0; count of bases not matched to a gene: 5. The CDR3 DNA sequence: TGTGCCAGCAGCTTGGAGGGGGCTACGTACCAAGAGACCCAGTACTTC. Its translation: CASSLEGATYQETQYF.

This clone has a single count. The rearrangement links TRBV2 to TRBJ2-1; 8 bases fit TRBD2. This CDR3 has 15 residues. J lost 5 bases, V lost 6 bases, and 9 bases had no gene match. Germline CDR1 is SNHLY and CDR2 is FYNNEI. In DNA, the CDR3 is TGTGCCAGCAGCCAAAGAAGCGGGGGCCACAATGAGCAGTTCTTC. Its protein is CASSQRSGGHNEQFF.

This rearrangement joins TRBV19 to TRBJ1-2, with 7 bases identical to TRBD1. V trimming: 6 bases; J trimming: 4 bases; junction bases outside the gene matches: 20. This CDR3 contains 18 residues. Germline CDR1 and CDR2: LNHDA and SQIVND (reference sequence). DNA of the CDR3: TGTGCCAGTAGAAGGACCACATTGACAGGGAGAGGCTCCTATGGCTACACCTTC. Its protein is CASRRTTLTGRGSYGYTF.

The V call is TRBV11-3, the J call TRBJ1-1; D gene uncertain. V lost 0 bases to trimming and J lost 6 bases, with 11 bases between them. In germline, CDR1 is SGHNT, CDR2 YENEEA. CDR3 size: 14 residues. The DNA for the CDR3 is TGTGCCAGCAGCTTAGATAGCCGGAGTCCTGAAGCTTTCTTT. It codes for CASSLDSRSPEAFF.

This chain connects TRBV27 to TRBJ1-1, with 9 bases aligning to TRBD1. CDR3 size: 16 residues. J was trimmed by 1 base and V by 5 bases; bases with no gene match: 8. Germline V gene lookup returns CDR1 MNHEY and CDR2 SMNVEV (reference sequence). The CDR3 DNA reads as TGTGCCAGCAGTCCGTATAACAGGGGGCAGAACACTGAAGCTTTCTTT. It is translated as CASSPYNRGQNTEAFF.

The CDR3 DNA reads TGTGCCAGCAGCCTAGGCAGCGGAGACTACAATGAGCAGTTCTTC. Translation gives CASSLGSGDYNEQFF. The chain uses TRBV7-2 and TRBJ2-1, with D perhaps matching TRBD2 (5 bases). Germline-derived CDR1 and CDR2 are SGHTA and FQGNSA. The CDR3 has 15 residues. Deletions cut 5 bases from V and 3 bases from J, with 14 bases between.

The V and J genes are TRBV19 and TRBJ2-7, with D possibly being TRBD2 (6 bases). CDR3 size: 12 residues. Per the germline V gene, CDR1 is LNHDA and CDR2 is SQIVND (reference sequence). V was trimmed by 5 bases and J by 5 bases, leaving 10 bases between them. This CDR3 reads CASSGIADEQYF. The CDR3 nucleotides read TGTGCCAGTAGTGGGATAGCGGACGAGCAGTACTTC.

The chain combines TRBV28 with TRBJ2-7, with 10 bases that match TRBD2. This CDR3 spans 17 amino acids. CDR1 is MDHEN, CDR2 SYDVKM, per germline. The V gene end was trimmed by 3 bases and the J gene end by 0 bases; junction bases not matched to a gene: 8. The CDR3 spells CASSLERGGQISYEQYF. In DNA, the CDR3 is TGTGCCAGCAGTTTGGAGCGGGGGGGTCAAATCTCCTACGAGCAGTACTTC. Filled out from reference TRBV28 and TRBJ2-7, the complete variable domain reads DVKVTQSSRYLVKRTGEKVFLECVQDMDHENMFWYRQDPGLGLRLIYFSYDVKMKEKGDIPEGYSVSREKKERFSLILESASTNQTSMYLCASSLERGGQISYEQYFGPGTRLTVT.

There are a few counts of this clone. The chain recombines TRBV27 with TRBJ1-1; a weak D match, TRBD1 (5 bases). This CDR3 is 13 amino acids long. Trimming removed 4 bases at V and 4 bases at J, with 10 bases between. Germline V lookup: CDR1 MNHEY, CDR2 SMNVEV (reference sequence). The DNA for the CDR3 is TGTGCCAGCAGTTCCACAGGAGTCACTGAAGCTTTCTTT. It translates to CASSSTGVTEAFF.

The CDR3 protein is CASFASSGNTIYF. CDR3 in DNA: TGTGCCAGCTTTGCGAGCTCTGGAAACACCATATATTTT. This sequence joins TRBV7-9 and TRBJ1-3; D is uncertain. Germline CDR1 SEHNR, CDR2 FQNEAQ (reference sequence). This CDR3 spans 13 amino acids. The V gene lost 8 bases and the J gene lost 0 bases, with 8 bases spanning the gap.

The chain joins TRBV1 to TRBJ2-3; the tabulated D call, TRBD2, remains unverified against the DNA. TRBV1 is listed as a pseudogene. CDR3 length equals 13 residues. Here the CDR3 DNA reads TGCACCAGCAGCCGTGGGGGGGTAGATACGCAGTATTTT. It encodes CTSSRGGVDTQYF.

This chain joins TRBV2 and TRBJ2-2, with a possible D match to TRBD1 (7 bases). Germline CDR1 and CDR2: SNHLY and FYNNEI. The V end lost 6 bases, the J end lost 6 bases, and 20 bases lay between the germline ends. This CDR3 region has 16 residues. CDR3: CASRWRLTGRSGELFF. CDR3 DNA: TGTGCCAGCAGGTGGAGACTGACAGGGAGGTCCGGGGAGCTGTTTTTT.

The rearrangement joins TRBV19 to TRBJ1-2; perhaps TRBD1 as D (6 bases). CDR3 length: 13 residues. Germline V gene sequence: CDR1 LNHDA, CDR2 SQIVND (reference sequence). V lost 7 bases, J lost 5 bases, and 14 bases lay in between. The DNA of the CDR3 is TGTGCCAGTAACGGCAGGGGCCGTTATGGCTACACCTTC. It specifies CASNGRGRYGYTF.

The chain joins TRBV6-5 to TRBJ1-2; 7 bases line up with TRBD1. V lost 0 bases and J lost 5; bases outside the gene matches: 6. This CDR3 has 15 residues. Per the germline V gene, CDR1 is MNHEY and CDR2 is SVGAGI. CDR3 protein: CASSYSQGVLYGYTF. The CDR3 nucleotides read TGTGCCAGCAGTTACTCGCAGGGGGTTTTATATGGCTACACCTTC.